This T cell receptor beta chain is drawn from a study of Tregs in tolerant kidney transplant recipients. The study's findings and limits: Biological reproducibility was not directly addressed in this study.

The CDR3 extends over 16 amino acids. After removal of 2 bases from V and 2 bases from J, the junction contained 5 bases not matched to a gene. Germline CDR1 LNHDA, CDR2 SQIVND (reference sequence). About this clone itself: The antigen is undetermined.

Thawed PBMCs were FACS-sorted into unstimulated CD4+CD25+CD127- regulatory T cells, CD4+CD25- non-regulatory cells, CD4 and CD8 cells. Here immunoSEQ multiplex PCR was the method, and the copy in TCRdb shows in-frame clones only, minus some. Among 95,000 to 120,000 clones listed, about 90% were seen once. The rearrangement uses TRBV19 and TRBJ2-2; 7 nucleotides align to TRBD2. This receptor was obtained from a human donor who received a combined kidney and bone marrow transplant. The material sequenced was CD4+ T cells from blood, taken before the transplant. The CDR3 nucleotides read TGTGCCAGTAGTATAATAGGGACTACCAACACCGGGGAGCTGTTTTTT. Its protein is CASSIIGTTNTGELFF.